The present entry profiles one T cell receptor beta chain with its context. Its antigen remains unidentified. The data are from a study of cytomegalovirus exposure and HLA in healthy donors. Looking at the study overall: Out of approximately 400 genotyped donors, around 80% belonged to the Caucasian-associated ancestry cluster. Study-wide results and caveats: The study labeled fewer than 200 TCR beta chains cytomegalovirus-associated. An analysis that came later showed most CMV-associated TCR beta chains appearing HLA-restricted.

PCR primers comprised 60 Vbeta and 13 Jbeta primers. The protocol was immunoSEQ multiplex PCR, while the TCRdb copy is restricted to in-frame clones and leaves out a portion. The sample table sets out 35,000 to 45,000 clones. The V end lost 1 base, the J end lost 5 bases, and 20 bases lay between the germline ends. CDR1 SEHNR and CDR2 FQNEAQ come from the germline V gene (reference sequence). The CDR3 has 17 amino acids. The specimen sequenced was PBMCs. This chain links TRBV7-9 with TRBJ1-1; possible D gene TRBD1, 5 bases. The source is a male donor in good health and CMV-seronegative. The CDR3 bases are TGTGCCAGCAGCTTAGGGGGCAATCTCGGAGGGGATACTGAAGCTTTCTTT. Protein sequence: CASSLGGNLGGDTEAFF.